The 24 T cell receptor beta chains below all came from one sample that was sequenced in a study of blood T cells in healthy people across ages (dated by TCRdb to the mid-2010s). The library was produced with 5' RACE. The listed sequencing device is Illumina HiSeq 2500. A second PCR of about 6 to 12 cycles was run with a J-beta primer mix and a sample-barcoded 5' primer. The public reads were reanalyzed by TCRdb: fastp trimming at Q25, MiXCR alignment, in-frame beta chains only. Rows with one shared CDR3 protein collapse into an entry with the most common genes and DNA. The sample records about 1.8 million distinct CDR3 sequences, around half of which are singletons. The top ten constitute more than 2% of the sample. What was sequenced was blood. These receptor sequences come from a middle-aged woman in good health.

The chain links TRBV6-2 or TRBV6-3 to TRBJ1-1, with a tentative D call TRBD1 (5 bases). The CDR3 has 13 residues. V was shortened by 10 bases and J by 1 base, with 13 bases between the two germline ends. The germline V gene encodes CDR1 MNHEY and CDR2 SVGEGT. CDR3 nucleotides: TGTGCCACCGTGGACAATCGGAACACTGAAGCTTTCTTT. Its protein product is CATVDNRNTEAFF.

This clonotype was found a few times. The DNA of the CDR3 is TGTGCCAGCAGCCCTTGGATAGCGGGTGAGCAGTTCTTC. Its protein product is CASSPWIAGEQFF. The chain joins TRBV14 to TRBJ2-1, with 7 bases matching TRBD2. Germline CDR1 reads SGHDN; CDR2 reads FVKESK. The CDR3 contains 13 residues. Trimming took 4 bases from V and 9 from J; bases not matched to a gene: 6.

In DNA, the CDR3 is TGTGCCAGCAGCCTCCAAGGGGGGACGGCACCCCTCCACTTT. It yields the protein CASSLQGGTAPLHF. V is TRBV9 and J is TRBJ1-6, with D tentatively TRBD1 (6 bases). The CDR3 runs 14 residues. Per the germline V gene, CDR1 is SGDLS and CDR2 is YYNGEE. V lost 4 bases and J 11 bases, leaving 16 bases between the germline ends.

The chain combines TRBV7-9 with TRBJ2-5; possibly TRBD2 for D (6 bases). Germline assignment: CDR1 SEHNR and CDR2 FQNEAQ (reference sequence). Between the trimmed V and J ends, which lost 5 bases and 7 bases, there was a span of 14 bases. CDR3 size: 13 residues. Here the CDR3 DNA reads TGTGCCAGCAGCCCTAGCGTGGGCTGGACCCAGTACTTC. This gives the protein CASSPSVGWTQYF.

The chain joins TRBV7-9 to TRBJ1-1, with 8 bases aligning to TRBD1. Per the germline V gene, CDR1 is SEHNR and CDR2 is FQNEAQ (reference sequence). This CDR3 contains 14 residues. V dropped 5 bases and J dropped 3; count of bases not matched to a gene: 5. The CDR3 DNA reads TGTGCCAGCAGCCCACAGACAGGGGACACTGAAGCTTTCTTT. Amino acid sequence: CASSPQTGDTEAFF.

A few counts support this clonotype. This chain connects TRBV7-2 to TRBJ2-7; 7 nucleotides agree with TRBD2. The V gene's germline CDR1 is SGHTA and CDR2 FQGNSA. V shed 1 base and J 5 bases; nucleotides not matched to a gene: 2. The CDR3 extends over 13 amino acids. The chain's CDR3 is CASSLVAGHEQYF. DNA of the CDR3: TGTGCCAGCAGCTTAGTAGCGGGTCACGAGCAGTACTTC.

A few counts support this clonotype. The J gene is TRBJ2-5, the V gene TRBV11-2; D is unresolved. Trimming took off 1 base at V and 5 bases at J, with 14 bases between the two ends. The CDR3 spans 15 residues. Germline V gene lookup returns CDR1 SGHAT and CDR2 FQNNGV. CDR3 sequence: CASSLGALPTETQYF. For the CDR3, the DNA is TGTGCCAGCAGCTTAGGAGCTCTACCAACGGAGACCCAGTACTTC.

The V and J genes are TRBV28 and TRBJ1-5; D is possibly TRBD1 (6 bases). Germline loops: CDR1 MDHEN, CDR2 SYDVKM. Between the trimmed V and J ends, which lost 6 bases and 1 base, there was a span of 16 bases. The CDR3 is made up of 16 amino acids. CDR3 sequence (DNA): TGTGCCAGCAGCCCTACGGGGGGGCTCAGCAATCAGCCCCAGCATTTT. This translates into CASSPTGGLSNQPQHF. The complete variable domain, with remaining parts taken from reference TRBV28 and TRBJ1-5, reads DVKVTQSSRYLVKRTGEKVFLECVQDMDHENMFWYRQDPGLGLRLIYFSYDVKMKEKGDIPEGYSVSREKKERFSLILESASTNQTSMYLCASSPTGGLSNQPQHFGDGTRLSIL.

This clonotype occurred once. The genes are TRBV24-1 and TRBJ2-1; 10 nucleotides align to TRBD2. CDR3 length: 19 amino acids. The V gene end was trimmed by 4 bases and the J gene end by 9 bases; junction bases not matched to a gene: 20. CDR1 KGHDR and CDR2 SFDVKD come from the germline V gene. DNA for the CDR3: TGTGCCACCAGTGAGATGGGGCTAAGCGGGGGGGCCAGTGTTGGTGAGCAGTTCTTC. Translating it yields CATSEMGLSGGASVGEQFF.

V usage is TRBV7-8 and J usage is TRBJ2-5; 11 bases are shared with TRBD1. The CDR3 extends over 14 amino acids. V shed 4 bases and J 11 bases; nucleotides not matched to a gene: 9. Germline V gene data show CDR1 as SGHVS and CDR2 as FQNEAQ. This chain's CDR3 is CASSYGQGAVEQYF. The CDR3 nucleotides read TGTGCCAGCAGCTACGGACAGGGGGCCGTAGAGCAGTACTTC.

The genes are TRBV12-3 or TRBV12-4 and TRBJ1-2; D gene unclear. V shed 5 bases and J shed 4 bases, with 11 bases lying between them. This CDR3 spans 13 amino acids. The CDR3 region has the DNA TGTGCCAGCAGTCTAACCGTATTCTATGGCTACACCTTC. Residues: CASSLTVFYGYTF.

The gene calls are TRBV15 and TRBJ2-1; 8 nucleotides align to TRBD1. Germline-derived CDR1 and CDR2 are LNHNV and YYDKDF (reference sequence). V gave up 3 bases and J gave up 1 base; unmatched junction bases: 2. The CDR3 loop spans 15 amino acids. CDR3 residues: CATSSRQGSYNEQFF. In DNA, the CDR3 is TGTGCCACCAGCAGTCGACAGGGGTCCTACAATGAGCAGTTCTTC.

The chain has TRBV20-1 and TRBJ2-6; 8 bases agree with TRBD2. This CDR3 has 16 amino acids. V was clipped by 3 bases and J by 0 bases; unmatched bases: 4. Germline lookup yields CDR1 DFQATT and CDR2 SNEGSKA (reference sequence). The CDR3 DNA is TGCAGTGCTAGGCGGGGGGTCCCCTCTGGGGCCAACGTCCTGACTTTC. Translated: CSARRGVPSGANVLTF.

This clonotype was found a few times. The chain uses TRBV3-1 and TRBJ2-7; D might be TRBD1 (5 bases). CDR1 is LGHDT, CDR2 YNNKEL, per germline (reference sequence). The CDR3 loop spans 14 amino acids. The germline V and J ends were trimmed by 3 bases and 2 bases, with 11 bases remaining between them. The CDR3 reads CASSHRALTYEQYF. The CDR3 nucleotides are TGTGCCAGCAGCCACAGGGCCCTGACCTACGAGCAGTACTTC.

This chain's CDR3 is CASSLDPAVQETQYF. DNA of the CDR3: TGTGCCAGCAGCCTAGATCCAGCGGTGCAAGAGACCCAGTACTTC. The chain recombines TRBV7-3 with TRBJ2-5, with a tentative D call TRBD2 (5 bases). Trimming took off 5 bases at V and 2 bases at J, with 15 bases between the two ends. Germline V lookup: CDR1 SGHTA, CDR2 FQGTGA. The CDR3 consists of 15 residues.

The chain combines TRBV18 with TRBJ2-1, with D unclear. V lost 3 bases and J lost 7, with 19 bases in between. The CDR3 consists of 16 residues. Germline CDR1 is KGHSH and CDR2 is LQKENI. The CDR3 DNA sequence: TGTGCCAGCTCACCGACGACAACCTCCCCCCGGAATGAGCAGTTCTTC. Amino acids: CASSPTTTSPRNEQFF.

This clonotype was recorded once. V usage is TRBV29-1 and J usage is TRBJ2-7; maybe TRBD1 (6 bases). Deletions cut 4 bases from V and 3 bases from J, with 19 bases between. The CDR3 is 15 residues long. CDR1 is SQVTM and CDR2 is ANQGSEA in the germline V gene. DNA of the CDR3: TGCAGCGTTGTCTCTGTCCTCGGGACACGCTACGAGCAGTACTTC. Its translation: CSVVSVLGTRYEQYF.

A few counts support this clonotype. The chain is built from TRBV18 and TRBJ1-6, with D perhaps matching TRBD1 (5 bases). Trimming left V 6 bases short and J 5 bases short, with 11 bases between. The CDR3 loop spans 14 amino acids. From germline, CDR1 is KGHSH and CDR2 LQKENI. CDR3 region: CASSRDGDNSPLHF. The CDR3 DNA reads TGTGCCAGCTCGCGGGACGGTGATAATTCACCCCTCCACTTT.

In this sample, this clonotype turned up many times. This chain links TRBV29-1 with TRBJ2-7; D call uncertain. The V gene lost 6 bases and the J gene lost 5 bases, with 8 bases spanning the gap. Per the germline V gene, CDR1 is SQVTM and CDR2 is ANQGSEA. This CDR3 has 10 residues. CDR3 sequence: CSVGYDEQYF. The CDR3, as DNA: TGCAGCGTGGGATACGACGAGCAGTACTTC.

A single count supports this clonotype. One base away lies a much larger clone, so this may be a sequencing read error. The chain recombines TRBV29-1 with TRBJ2-7; the D call may be TRBD1 or TRBD2 (5 bases each). There are 15 residues in the CDR3. CDR1 and CDR2 from the germline V gene are SQVTM and ANQGSEA. Written as DNA, the CDR3 is TGCAGCATTGAATCACTCCCCTCTGGGGGAGCGCGGCAGTACTTC. It translates to CSIESLPSGGARQYF.

V and J are TRBV7-9 and TRBJ1-1, with 12 bases matching TRBD1. This CDR3 has 14 residues. Germline assignment: CDR1 SEHNR and CDR2 FQNEAQ (reference sequence). The V segment lost 5 bases and the J segment 11 bases; nucleotides outside the gene matches: 9. This CDR3 is CASSVGTGGISAFF. CDR3 DNA: TGTGCCAGCAGCGTTGGGACAGGGGGCATTTCGGCTTTCTTT. The whole variable domain, remainder taken from reference TRBV7-9 and TRBJ1-1, is DTGVSQNPRHKITKRGQNVTFRCDPISEHNRLYWYRQTLGQGPEFLTYFQNEAQLEKSRLLSDRFSAERPKGSFSTLEIQRTEQGDSAMYLCASSVGTGGISAFFGQGTRLTVV.

V is TRBV29-1 and J is TRBJ1-1; D possibly corresponds to TRBD1 (6 bases). This CDR3 region has 15 residues. Germline V lookup: CDR1 SQVTM, CDR2 ANQGSEA. The ends were cut back, 0 bases at V and 5 bases at J, with 16 bases in the middle. Written as DNA, the CDR3 is TGCAGCGTTGAAGATCGGTTAGGGGGTAAAACTGAAGCTTTCTTT. Translation: CSVEDRLGGKTEAFF.

This clonotype was observed a few times. The CDR3 here is CASSYGGRSNYGYTF. CDR3 bases: TGTGCCAGCAGTTACGGCGGAAGATCTAACTATGGCTACACCTTC. This chain connects TRBV6-5 to TRBJ1-2; D not certain. V gave up 2 bases and J gave up 0 bases, with 10 bases separating them. This CDR3 contains 15 residues. Germline V lookup: CDR1 MNHEY, CDR2 SVGAGI.

The V gene is TRBV20-1, the J gene TRBJ2-5, with no clear D. This CDR3 comprises 12 residues. Trimming removed 3 bases from V and 2 bases from J, with 7 bases in between. The V gene's germline CDR1 is DFQATT and CDR2 SNEGSKA (reference sequence). The CDR3 DNA sequence: TGCAGTGCTAGCAGGATGCAAGAGACCCAGTACTTC. This encodes CSASRMQETQYF.